The rows below give T cell receptor beta chains drawn from one sample of a study of blood T cells in healthy people across ages. TCRdb re-called the 5' RACE reads through MiXCR, storing one row per CDR3 protein. The sample consists of hundreds of thousands of distinct CDR3 sequences, roughly 56% of them appearing once. The sample comprised blood. The receptor source for this set is a man in his forties in good health. Both conserved end residues are part of each CDR3. The D gene is left open where the match is weak. Size is stated for part of the rows, as once, few or many counts, or as a class when the clone is expanded.

cdr3_length: 13
d_call: .
j_call: TRBJ2-3
clone_size: .
v_call: TRBV12-3/TRBV12-4
cdr3_aa: CASRTGLADTQYF
cdr3_nt: TGTGCCAGCCGTACGGGACTTGCGGATACGCAGTATTTT

cdr3_length: 11
d_call: .
j_call: TRBJ1-4
clone_size: .
v_call: TRBV10-3
cdr3_aa: CAISDGVELFF
cdr3_nt: TGTGCCATCAGTGATGGGGTGGAACTGTTTTTT

cdr3_length: 10
d_call: .
j_call: TRBJ1-1
clone_size: .
v_call: TRBV29-1
cdr3_aa: CSVVGPEAFF
cdr3_nt: TGCAGCGTCGTTGGTCCTGAAGCTTTCTTT

cdr3_length: 15
d_call: .
j_call: TRBJ2-3
clone_size: .
v_call: TRBV7-9
cdr3_aa: CASSDRGSSTDTQYF
cdr3_nt: TGTGCCAGCAGCGATCGCGGATCTAGCACAGATACGCAGTATTTT

cdr3_length: 14
d_call: .
j_call: TRBJ2-5
clone_size: .
v_call: TRBV5-1
cdr3_aa: CASQDTKGGETQYF
cdr3_nt: TGCGCCAGCCAGGACACCAAAGGGGGGGAGACCCAGTACTTC

cdr3_length: 15
d_call: .
j_call: TRBJ2-3
clone_size: .
v_call: TRBV6-5
cdr3_aa: CAGSYSTGSIDTQYF
cdr3_nt: TGTGCCGGCAGTTACTCGACTGGGAGTATAGATACGCAGTATTTT

cdr3_length: 20
d_call: .
j_call: TRBJ2-3
clone_size: .
v_call: TRBV5-1
cdr3_aa: CAGSDPGTAFDADSTDTQYF
cdr3_nt: TGCGCCGGCAGCGACCCCGGGACCGCGTTCGATGCCGATAGCACAGATACGCAGTATTTT

cdr3_length: 16
d_call: .
j_call: TRBJ2-3
clone_size: few
v_call: TRBV5-1
cdr3_aa: CASSLGPARWTDTQYF
cdr3_nt: TGCGCCAGCAGCTTGGGGCCTGCCCGTTGGACAGATACGCAGTATTTT

cdr3_length: 12
d_call: .
j_call: TRBJ1-5
clone_size: many
v_call: TRBV29-1
cdr3_aa: CSVGQLDQPQHF
cdr3_nt: TGCAGCGTTGGACAGTTGGATCAGCCCCAGCATTTT

cdr3_length: 11
d_call: .
j_call: TRBJ2-7
clone_size: .
v_call: TRBV2
cdr3_aa: CASESAYEQYF
cdr3_nt: TGTGCCAGTGAGTCCGCCTACGAGCAGTACTTC

cdr3_length: 15
d_call: TRBD2
j_call: TRBJ2-7
clone_size: once
v_call: TRBV7-3
cdr3_aa: CASSLGAGVSYEQYF
cdr3_nt: TGTGCCAGCAGCCTTGGGGCGGGGGTCTCCTACGAGCAGTACTTC

cdr3_length: 14
d_call: TRBD2
j_call: TRBJ2-7
clone_size: .
v_call: TRBV28
cdr3_aa: CASLSSGGPYEQYF
cdr3_nt: TGTGCCAGTCTGTCATCGGGGGGTCCCTACGAGCAGTACTTC

cdr3_length: 13
d_call: .
j_call: TRBJ2-3
clone_size: .
v_call: TRBV20-1
cdr3_aa: CSARYFELDTQYF
cdr3_nt: TGCAGTGCTAGATATTTTGAATTAGATACGCAGTATTTT

cdr3_length: 15
d_call: .
j_call: TRBJ2-3
clone_size: few
v_call: TRBV7-9
cdr3_aa: CASSPSGGALDTQYF
cdr3_nt: TGTGCCAGCAGCCCCTCAGGGGGGGCATTAGATACGCAGTATTTT

cdr3_length: 15
d_call: TRBD2
j_call: TRBJ2-1
clone_size: .
v_call: TRBV4-2
cdr3_aa: CASSQVPSGNNEQFF
cdr3_nt: TGTGCCAGCAGCCAAGTTCCTAGCGGAAACAATGAGCAGTTCTTC

cdr3_length: 15
d_call: TRBD1
j_call: TRBJ2-5
clone_size: .
v_call: TRBV7-6
cdr3_aa: CASSLATGVAQTQYF
cdr3_nt: TGTGCCAGCAGCTTAGCCACAGGGGTAGCGCAGACCCAGTACTTC

cdr3_length: 16
d_call: .
j_call: TRBJ2-1
clone_size: .
v_call: TRBV7-2
cdr3_aa: CASSSGSGTPYNEQFF
cdr3_nt: TGTGCCAGCAGCTCTGGGAGCGGCACTCCCTACAATGAGCAGTTCTTC

cdr3_length: 15
d_call: TRBD1
j_call: TRBJ2-5
clone_size: .
v_call: TRBV11-1
cdr3_aa: CASIEGQGGGETQYF
cdr3_nt: TGTGCCAGCATCGAGGGACAGGGCGGGGGAGAGACCCAGTACTTC

cdr3_length: 17
d_call: TRBD1
j_call: TRBJ1-6
clone_size: .
v_call: TRBV16
cdr3_aa: CASSQNIPGQQNSPLHF
cdr3_nt: TGTGCCAGCAGCCAAAACATACCGGGACAGCAAAATTCACCCCTCCACTTT

cdr3_length: 14
d_call: .
j_call: TRBJ2-3
clone_size: .
v_call: TRBV6-2/TRBV6-3
cdr3_aa: CASSTRGWTDTQYF
cdr3_nt: TGTGCCAGCAGCACAAGGGGTTGGACAGATACGCAGTATTTT

cdr3_length: 12
d_call: .
j_call: TRBJ2-3
clone_size: many
v_call: TRBV28
cdr3_aa: CASSPSGDTQYF
cdr3_nt: TGTGCCAGCAGTCCCTCAGGGGATACGCAGTATTTT

cdr3_length: 19
d_call: TRBD2
j_call: TRBJ2-1
clone_size: .
v_call: TRBV11-2
cdr3_aa: CASSPWGGTSETPGNEQFF
cdr3_nt: TGTGCCAGCAGCCCTTGGGGAGGGACTAGCGAGACCCCGGGCAATGAGCAGTTCTTC

cdr3_length: 13
d_call: .
j_call: TRBJ1-2
clone_size: .
v_call: TRBV6-6
cdr3_aa: CASSSPTGQFYTF
cdr3_nt: TGTGCCAGCAGTTCACCTACTGGACAGTTTTACACCTTC

cdr3_length: 17
d_call: TRBD2
j_call: TRBJ2-1
clone_size: .
v_call: TRBV7-9
cdr3_aa: CASSPRLAGGIYNEQFF
cdr3_nt: TGTGCCAGCAGCCCGCGACTAGCGGGAGGGATATACAATGAGCAGTTCTTC

cdr3_length: 14
d_call: .
j_call: TRBJ2-7
clone_size: .
v_call: TRBV28
cdr3_aa: CASSPGRWLYEQYF
cdr3_nt: TGTGCCAGCTCCCCAGGGAGGTGGCTCTACGAGCAGTACTTC

cdr3_length: 13
d_call: .
j_call: TRBJ1-3
clone_size: .
v_call: TRBV29-1
cdr3_aa: CSVGESGGNTIYF
cdr3_nt: TGCAGCGTGGGCGAGTCCGGTGGAAACACCATATATTTT

cdr3_length: 16
d_call: TRBD2
j_call: TRBJ2-1
clone_size: .
v_call: TRBV4-2
cdr3_aa: CASSQGWTSGSLGKFF
cdr3_nt: TGTGCCAGCAGCCAAGGGTGGACTAGCGGGAGTTTAGGAAAGTTCTTC

cdr3_length: 16
d_call: .
j_call: TRBJ2-1
clone_size: .
v_call: TRBV29-1
cdr3_aa: CSVEGYREVAYNEQFF
cdr3_nt: TGCAGCGTTGAGGGGTACAGGGAGGTGGCCTACAATGAGCAGTTCTTC

cdr3_length: 17
d_call: .
j_call: TRBJ2-1
clone_size: .
v_call: TRBV6-5
cdr3_aa: CASSYRPLAPSYNEQFF
cdr3_nt: TGTGCCAGCAGTTACCGGCCCCTAGCACCGTCCTACAATGAGCAGTTCTTC

cdr3_length: 16
d_call: TRBD2
j_call: TRBJ2-5
clone_size: few
v_call: TRBV5-1
cdr3_aa: CASSPALAGGVETQYF
cdr3_nt: TGCGCCAGCAGCCCGGCCTTAGCGGGAGGGGTAGAGACCCAGTACTTC

cdr3_length: 15
d_call: .
j_call: TRBJ2-1
clone_size: .
v_call: TRBV3-1
cdr3_aa: CASTSSGGPYNEQFF
cdr3_nt: TGTGCCAGCACCTCCAGTGGGGGCCCCTACAATGAGCAGTTCTTC

cdr3_length: 15
d_call: TRBD2
j_call: TRBJ2-1
clone_size: .
v_call: TRBV7-3
cdr3_aa: CASSPLAEHYNEQFF
cdr3_nt: TGTGCCAGCAGCCCACTAGCGGAACACTACAATGAGCAGTTCTTC

cdr3_length: 20
d_call: TRBD2
j_call: TRBJ2-4
clone_size: few
v_call: TRBV18
cdr3_aa: CASSPSVPNSIAGGGEVQYF
cdr3_nt: TGTGCCAGCTCACCTTCGGTCCCAAATTCTATAGCGGGAGGTGGAGAGGTTCAGTACTTC

cdr3_length: 12
d_call: .
j_call: TRBJ1-2
clone_size: few
v_call: TRBV5-8
cdr3_aa: CASSYIPEGYTF
cdr3_nt: TGTGCCAGCAGTTACATCCCGGAGGGCTACACCTTC

cdr3_length: 15
d_call: TRBD2
j_call: TRBJ2-5
clone_size: .
v_call: TRBV20-1
cdr3_aa: CSASTSSGAGETQYF
cdr3_nt: TGCAGTGCTAGTACGTCTAGCGGGGCTGGAGAGACCCAGTACTTC

cdr3_length: 12
d_call: .
j_call: TRBJ2-1
clone_size: .
v_call: TRBV7-2
cdr3_aa: CASSPRFNEQFF
cdr3_nt: TGTGCCAGCAGCCCCAGGTTCAATGAGCAGTTCTTC

cdr3_length: 15
d_call: TRBD2
j_call: TRBJ2-1
clone_size: .
v_call: TRBV12-3/TRBV12-4
cdr3_aa: CASSLRLAGDNEQFF
cdr3_nt: TGTGCCAGCAGTTTAAGACTAGCGGGTGACAATGAGCAGTTCTTC

cdr3_length: 15
d_call: TRBD1
j_call: TRBJ1-2
clone_size: .
v_call: TRBV27
cdr3_aa: CASSPSPTGGYGYTF
cdr3_nt: TGTGCCAGCAGTCCATCCCCGACAGGGGGCTATGGCTACACCTTC

cdr3_length: 15
d_call: TRBD2
j_call: TRBJ2-1
clone_size: .
v_call: TRBV28
cdr3_aa: CASSIAGGAYNEQFF
cdr3_nt: TGTGCCAGCAGTATAGCGGGAGGGGCTTACAATGAGCAGTTCTTC

cdr3_length: 14
d_call: .
j_call: TRBJ2-7
clone_size: .
v_call: TRBV2
cdr3_aa: CASSPGGWTSEQYF
cdr3_nt: TGTGCCAGCAGCCCCGGTGGTTGGACGTCCGAGCAGTACTTC

cdr3_length: 15
d_call: .
j_call: TRBJ2-7
clone_size: few
v_call: TRBV3-1
cdr3_aa: CASSQDGKESREQYF
cdr3_nt: TGTGCCAGCAGCCAAGATGGAAAAGAGTCTCGCGAGCAGTACTTC

cdr3_length: 13
d_call: .
j_call: TRBJ2-1
clone_size: once
v_call: TRBV28
cdr3_aa: CASSDGATSQQFF
cdr3_nt: TGTGCCAGCAGTGATGGGGCGACTTCGCAACAGTTCTTC

cdr3_length: 14
d_call: TRBD2
j_call: TRBJ2-2
clone_size: .
v_call: TRBV29-1
cdr3_aa: CSAGLGGNTRELFF
cdr3_nt: TGCAGCGCCGGTTTGGGGGGGAACACCAGGGAGCTGTTTTTT

cdr3_length: 16
d_call: .
j_call: TRBJ2-6
clone_size: .
v_call: TRBV28
cdr3_aa: CASRDSGVAGANVLTF
cdr3_nt: TGTGCCAGCCGGGACTCGGGGGTGGCTGGGGCCAACGTCCTGACTTTC

cdr3_length: 16
d_call: .
j_call: TRBJ1-2
clone_size: .
v_call: TRBV4-2
cdr3_aa: CASSQDGGWQAYGYTF
cdr3_nt: TGTGCCAGCAGCCAAGATGGGGGTTGGCAGGCCTATGGCTACACCTTC

cdr3_length: 14
d_call: TRBD2
j_call: TRBJ2-7
clone_size: .
v_call: TRBV7-9
cdr3_aa: CASSRREGLYEQYF
cdr3_nt: TGTGCCAGCAGCCGGCGGGAGGGACTCTACGAGCAGTACTTC

cdr3_length: 16
d_call: .
j_call: TRBJ1-2
clone_size: .
v_call: TRBV28
cdr3_aa: CASSFIQGRFSYGYTF
cdr3_nt: TGTGCCAGCAGTTTTATACAGGGAAGGTTCAGCTATGGCTACACCTTC

cdr3_length: 14
d_call: .
j_call: TRBJ2-3
clone_size: .
v_call: TRBV28
cdr3_aa: CAIAGGPGTDTQYF
cdr3_nt: TGTGCTATCGCAGGGGGGCCAGGCACAGATACGCAGTATTTT

cdr3_length: 15
d_call: .
j_call: TRBJ2-5
clone_size: few
v_call: TRBV6-6
cdr3_aa: CASSFHRALKETQYF
cdr3_nt: TGTGCCAGCAGTTTTCACAGGGCATTGAAAGAGACCCAGTACTTC

cdr3_length: 13
d_call: .
j_call: TRBJ1-1
clone_size: .
v_call: TRBV15
cdr3_aa: CATSGISNTEAFF
cdr3_nt: TGTGCCACCAGCGGAATATCGAACACTGAAGCTTTCTTT

cdr3_length: 15
d_call: TRBD1
j_call: TRBJ1-4
clone_size: .
v_call: TRBV2
cdr3_aa: CASSPDRGASEKLFF
cdr3_nt: TGTGCCAGCAGTCCGGACAGGGGGGCGAGTGAAAAACTGTTTTTT

cdr3_length: 15
d_call: .
j_call: TRBJ1-2
clone_size: few
v_call: TRBV6-1
cdr3_aa: CASSVHLLGREDYTF
cdr3_nt: TGTGCCAGCAGTGTCCACCTACTGGGTCGAGAAGACTACACCTTC

cdr3_length: 14
d_call: .
j_call: TRBJ2-1
clone_size: .
v_call: TRBV24-1
cdr3_aa: CATSDTKPVNEQFF
cdr3_nt: TGTGCCACCAGTGACACCAAGCCAGTGAATGAGCAGTTCTTC

cdr3_length: 15
d_call: .
j_call: TRBJ2-1
clone_size: .
v_call: TRBV11-3
cdr3_aa: CASSLYIAGVNEQFF
cdr3_nt: TGTGCCAGCAGCTTATACATCGCAGGGGTCAATGAGCAGTTCTTC